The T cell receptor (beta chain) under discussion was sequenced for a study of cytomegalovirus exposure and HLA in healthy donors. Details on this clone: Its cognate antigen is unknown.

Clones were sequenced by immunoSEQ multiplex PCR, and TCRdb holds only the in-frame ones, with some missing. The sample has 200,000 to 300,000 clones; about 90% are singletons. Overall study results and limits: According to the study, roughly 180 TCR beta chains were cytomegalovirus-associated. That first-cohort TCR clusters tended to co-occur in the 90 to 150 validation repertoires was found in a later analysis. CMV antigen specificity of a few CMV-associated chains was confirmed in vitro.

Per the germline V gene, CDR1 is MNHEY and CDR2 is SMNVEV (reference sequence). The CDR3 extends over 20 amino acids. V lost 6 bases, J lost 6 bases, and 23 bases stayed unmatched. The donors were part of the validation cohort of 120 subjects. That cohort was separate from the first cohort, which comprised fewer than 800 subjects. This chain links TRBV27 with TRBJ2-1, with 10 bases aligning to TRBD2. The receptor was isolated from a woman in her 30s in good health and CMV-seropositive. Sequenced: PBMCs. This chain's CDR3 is CASSRSRDRYSIAGGNEQFF. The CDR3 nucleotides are TGTGCCAGCAGCCGGTCCCGGGACAGGTACAGTATAGCGGGAGGCAATGAGCAGTTCTTC.